A single sample gave rise to the 23 T cell receptor beta chains below, sequenced in a study of blood T cell repertoires in COVID-19. Libraries were prepared by immunoSEQ multiplex PCR; TCRdb keeps only in-frame clonotypes and omits some of them. Here the sample spans roughly 68,000 clones, around 82% being singletons. The sample comprised peripheral blood. The receptors originated from an older man with active COVID-19.

The J gene is TRBJ2-7, the V gene TRBV5-4, with 7 bases aligning to TRBD1. CDR1 and CDR2 (germline): SGHNT, YYREEE (reference sequence). The junction had 8 bases not matched to a gene; V was cut back by 1 base and J by 4 bases. This CDR3 spans 15 amino acids. The CDR3 region is CASSLNRQGGYEQYF. CDR3 DNA sequence: TGTGCCAGCAGCTTGAACAGACAGGGTGGGTACGAGCAGTACTTC.

CDR3 residues: CASSLGQPPVDEQYF. CDR3 DNA: TGTGCCAGCAGCTTGGGACAGCCCCCCGTCGACGAGCAGTACTTC. This chain connects TRBV7-6 to TRBJ2-7, with TRBD1 matching over 7 bases. The CDR3 contains 15 residues. V was clipped by 3 bases and J by 5 bases; unmatched bases: 10. Germline V lookup: CDR1 SGHVS, CDR2 FNYEAQ.

The rearrangement uses TRBV10-1 and TRBJ1-5; D may be TRBD1 (6 bases). Germline V gene data show CDR1 as WNHNN and CDR2 as SYGVQD (reference sequence). This CDR3 is 15 amino acids long. Trimming left V 8 bases short and J 1 base short, with 15 bases between. In DNA form, the CDR3 reads TGCGCCAGCCCACCGGCGGGGGCGAGCAATCAGCCCCAGCATTTT. Translated, it gives CASPPAGASNQPQHF.

The DNA for the CDR3 is TGTGCCATCAGTGACATGCAGGGGCACACTGAAGCTTTCTTT. Its protein product is CAISDMQGHTEAFF. The gene calls are TRBV10-3 and TRBJ1-1; D perhaps matches TRBD1 (6 bases). Germline assignment: CDR1 ENHRY and CDR2 SYGVKD. With 3 bases removed from V and 3 bases from J, the gap between germline ends came to 11 bases. The CDR3 runs 14 residues.

The V and J genes are TRBV9 and TRBJ2-1; D remains unclear. Germline values: CDR1 SGDLS, CDR2 YYNGEE. Trimming pared 4 bases from V and 8 bases from J, leaving 13 bases between. This CDR3 region has 13 residues. CDR3 coding DNA: TGTGCCAGCAGCCCGTCCGTCTCGTATGAGCAGTTCTTC. Translation gives CASSPSVSYEQFF.

The chain combines TRBV28 with TRBJ2-1, with 7 bases lining up with TRBD1. J lost 3 bases, V lost 6 bases, and 5 bases had no gene match. The germline V gene has CDR1 MDHEN and CDR2 SYDVKM. The CDR3 extends over 14 amino acids. The CDR3 DNA reads TGTGCCAGCAGATCCGGGACAGACTACAATGAGCAGTTCTTC. Its translation is CASRSGTDYNEQFF.

The gene calls are TRBV13 and TRBJ2-2; a weak D match, TRBD1 (5 bases). V lost 4 bases and J lost 0, with 12 bases in between. The germline V gene has CDR1 PRHDT and CDR2 FYEKMQ (reference sequence). The CDR3 is 16 residues long. For the CDR3, the DNA is TGTGCCAGCAGCTCCATGACAGACGCGAACACCGGGGAGCTGTTTTTT. Residues: CASSSMTDANTGELFF.

The genes are TRBV28 and TRBJ2-1; TRBD2 agrees at 12 bases. In germline, CDR1 is MDHEN, CDR2 SYDVKM. The CDR3 is 17 amino acids. The V and J ends lost 3 bases and 2 bases, in that order; junction bases with no gene match: 5. Here the CDR3 DNA reads TGTGCCAGCAGTTTGCCGACTAGCGGGGGAACCTACAATGAGCAGTTCTTC. Translating gives CASSLPTSGGTYNEQFF.

The chain is built from TRBV5-1 and TRBJ2-1; 8 nucleotides line up with TRBD2. CDR3 length equals 13 residues. Germline V gene data show CDR1 as SGHRS and CDR2 as YFSETQ. V lost 2 bases to trimming and J lost 10 bases; unmatched junction nucleotides: 5. The CDR3 DNA reads as TGCGCCAGCAGCTTTGGACTAGCTGCCGAGCAGTTCTTC. It is translated as CASSFGLAAEQFF.

J is TRBJ1-1 and V is TRBV3-1 (or the pseudogene TRBV3-2); 7 bases are a match to TRBD1. Germline-derived CDR1 and CDR2 are LGHDT and YNNKEL (reference sequence). With 4 bases clipped from V and 4 bases from J, the junction kept 3 bases outside the gene matches. This CDR3 has 13 residues. CDR3 DNA sequence: TGTGCCAGCAGCCGCGCAGGGGGCACTGAAGCTTTCTTT. Translation: CASSRAGGTEAFF.

The chain links TRBV9 to TRBJ2-1; TRBD2 matches 9 bases. The ends lost 2 bases at V and 6 bases at J; junction bases unmatched: 3. Germline V lookup: CDR1 SGDLS, CDR2 YYNGEE. The CDR3 consists of 14 residues. In DNA form, the CDR3 reads TGTGCCAGCAGCGTTACACTAGCGGGCAATGAGCAGTTCTTC. Translating gives CASSVTLAGNEQFF.

This clone has just one count. One junction end does not reproduce the germline sequence, and a read error may be involved. Other DNA sequences in this specimen translate into the identical CDR3. The V gene is TRBV7-2, the J gene TRBJ2-6; 7 bases map to TRBD1. Per the germline V gene, CDR1 is SGHTA and CDR2 is FQGNSA. The CDR3 length is 18 residues. The CDR3 here is CASSLGQGESFGANVLTF. CDR3 coding DNA: TGTGCCAGCAGCTTGGGGCAGGGGGAGTCTTTTGGGGCCAATGTCCTGACTTTC.

This sequence joins TRBV9 and TRBJ2-7; possible D gene TRBD1, 5 bases. Trimming cost V 0 bases and J 6 bases, with 10 bases left between them. Germline CDR1 and CDR2: SGDLS and YYNGEE. This CDR3 is 13 amino acids long. The CDR3 bases are TGTGCCAGCAGCGTAGGACAGCTGAGCGAGCAGTACTTC. Its protein product is CASSVGQLSEQYF.

V is TRBV10-3 and J is TRBJ2-5, with D tentatively TRBD2 (5 bases). Trimming cost V 4 bases and J 5 bases, with 17 bases left between them. The CDR3 is 15 residues long. Looked up from germline, CDR1 is ENHRY and CDR2 is SYGVKD. Here the CDR3 DNA reads TGTGCCATCAGTGGGCCGGACTCTACTCGTGAGACCCAGTACTTC. Residues: CAISGPDSTRETQYF.

The J gene is TRBJ1-2, the V gene TRBV25-1; 7 nucleotides agree with TRBD1. With V trimmed by 4 bases and J by 4 bases, 6 bases remained unmatched. Germline V gene sequence: CDR1 MGHDK, CDR2 SYGVNS. The CDR3 has 14 amino acids. The CDR3 reads CASSASGQSYGYTF. CDR3 in DNA: TGTGCCAGCAGTGCCTCGGGACAGAGCTATGGCTACACCTTC.

This clone was seen only a few times. The V and J genes are TRBV9 and TRBJ2-7; D unresolved. V gave up 4 bases and J gave up 0 bases, with 14 bases separating them. The CDR3 is made up of 15 amino acids. In germline, CDR1 is SGDLS, CDR2 YYNGEE. CDR3 DNA sequence: TGTGCCAGCAGCCTCACAGATATTAGCTCCTACGAGCAGTACTTC. It specifies CASSLTDISSYEQYF. Combining the CDR3 with reference TRBV9 and TRBJ2-7 gives the whole variable domain DSGVTQTPKHLITATGQRVTLRCSPRSGDLSVYWYQQSLDQGLQFLIQYYNGEERAKGNILERFSAQQFPDLHSELNLSSLELGDSALYFCASSLTDISSYEQYFGPGTRLTVT.

This rearrangement joins TRBV11-2 to TRBJ1-5; no clear D gene. Germline CDR1 SGHAT, CDR2 FQNNGV. V lost 5 bases and J 2 bases, leaving 7 bases between the germline ends. This CDR3 has 13 residues. In DNA form, the CDR3 reads TGTGCCAGCAGCGTATCCCGCAATCAGCCCCAGCATTTT. This sequence encodes CASSVSRNQPQHF.

The chain recombines TRBV27 with TRBJ2-6; no clear D gene. The CDR3 is 14 residues long. The V and J ends lost 2 bases and 0 bases respectively, with 2 bases between them. The germline CDR1 and CDR2 sequences are MNHEY and SMNVEV (reference sequence). CDR3 amino acids: CASSLLSGANVLTF. CDR3 DNA: TGTGCCAGCAGTTTACTCTCTGGGGCCAACGTCCTGACTTTC. The full variable domain, with the rest looked up from reference TRBV27 and TRBJ2-6, is EAQVTQNPRYLITVTGKKLTVTCSQNMNHEYMSWYRQDPGLGLRQIYYSMNVEVTDKGDVPEGYKVSRKEKRNFPLILESPSPNQTSLYFCASSLLSGANVLTFGAGSRLTVL.

V usage is TRBV7-9 and J usage is TRBJ2-5, with TRBD2 matching over 13 bases. The ends lost 3 bases at V and 3 bases at J; junction bases unmatched: 7. Germline V gene lookup returns CDR1 SEHNR and CDR2 FQNEAQ (reference sequence). The CDR3 runs 17 residues. The CDR3 is CASSFMGTSGNKETQYF. The CDR3 nucleotides are TGTGCCAGCAGCTTTATGGGGACTAGCGGGAACAAAGAGACCCAGTACTTC.

The rearrangement links TRBV28 to TRBJ1-1; 7 bases map to TRBD1. J lost 6 bases, V lost 3 bases, and 13 bases had no gene match. CDR3 length: 16 amino acids. Germline CDR1 MDHEN, CDR2 SYDVKM. CDR3 region: CASSFTVGGARAEAFF. The CDR3 DNA reads TGTGCCAGCAGTTTTACCGTAGGGGGCGCGAGAGCTGAAGCTTTCTTT.

This clone was detected only once. At one boundary the junction diverges from the germline segment, which might be a read error. The J gene is TRBJ2-1, the V gene TRBV7-7; TRBD1 agrees at 12 bases. CDR1 is SSHAT, CDR2 FNYEAQ, per germline (reference sequence). The CDR3 sequence is 16 residues long. The DNA of the CDR3 is TGTGCTAGCAGCTTAATGGGACAGGGGGCGTTGAATGAGCAGTTCTTC. It translates to CASSLMGQGALNEQFF. The variable domain in full, completed from reference TRBV7-7 and TRBJ2-1, reads GAGVSQSPRYKVTKRGQDVTLRCDPISSHATLYWYQQALGQGPEFLTYFNYEAQPDKSGLPSDRFSAERPEGSISTLTIQRTEQRDSAMYRCASSLMGQGALNEQFFGPGTRLTVL.

The chain employs TRBV5-1 and TRBJ2-3, with D perhaps TRBD1 (6 bases). The CDR3 has 17 amino acids. CDR1 and CDR2 (germline): SGHRS, YFSETQ. Trimming removed 1 base from V and 1 base from J, with 16 bases in between. In nucleotides, the CDR3 is TGCGCCAGCAGCTTGACCGACAGGACCCCGGGCACAGATACGCAGTATTTT. The encoded protein is CASSLTDRTPGTDTQYF.

This clone was found many times. This chain uses TRBV7-2 with TRBJ1-6; D ambiguous. V was trimmed by 2 bases and J by 6 bases, leaving 11 bases between them. The CDR3 extends over 15 amino acids. Per the germline V gene, CDR1 is SGHTA and CDR2 is FQGNSA. Here the CDR3 reads CASSLRAGVNSPLHF. In DNA form, the CDR3 reads TGTGCCAGCAGCTTACGCGCAGGCGTTAATTCACCCCTCCACTTT.